What follows are 32 T cell receptor beta chains derived from one specimen sequenced in a study of T cell repertoires in cytomegalovirus infection. TCRdb reanalysed the reads using MiXCR and keeps one entry per CDR3 protein. This table holds around 740,000 distinct CDR3 sequences, about 40% found once. Sequencing input: PBMCs. The receptors originated from a human donor in good health (CMV status not recorded). Some clones in this sample may be carry-over from other donors' samples.

This clonotype has a handful of counts. Here the CDR3 DNA reads TGCAGTGCTAGAGAGTCCGGGTTTAATAATTCACCCCTCCACTTT. It yields the protein CSARESGFNNSPLHF. The chain recombines TRBV20-1 with TRBJ1-6; D is unclear. The V gene's germline CDR1 is DFQATT and CDR2 SNEGSKA (reference sequence). The V and J ends lost 0 bases and 5 bases respectively, with 11 bases between them. CDR3 length: 15 amino acids.

The rearrangement links TRBV12-3 or TRBV12-4 to TRBJ2-1, with TRBD2 matching over 12 bases. Trimming took 4 bases from V and 0 from J; bases not matched to a gene: 7. This CDR3 has 18 amino acids. CDR3 DNA: TGTGCCAGCAGTTGGGGACTAGCGGGCCGTAGCTCCTACAATGAGCAGTTCTTC. Protein sequence: CASSWGLAGRSSYNEQFF.

The genes are TRBV12-3 or TRBV12-4 and TRBJ1-2; D remains ambiguous. Trimming cost V 3 bases and J 6 bases, with 17 bases left between them. CDR3 length: 15 residues. For the CDR3, the DNA is TGTGCCAGCAGTTTTATTCAGAGTCTTGAGGATGGCTACACCTTC. Protein: CASSFIQSLEDGYTF.

This clonotype was counted at least ten times. This rearrangement joins TRBV7-6 to TRBJ1-1; D not resolved. Per germline, CDR1 SGHVS and CDR2 FNYEAQ. With 5 bases removed from V and 1 base from J, the gap between germline ends came to 5 bases. The CDR3 is 12 amino acids. Written as DNA, the CDR3 is TGTGCCAGCAGCCCGGCGAACACTGAAGCTTTCTTT. Amino acid sequence: CASSPANTEAFF.

V usage is TRBV7-4 and J usage is TRBJ1-2; no clear D. Trimming removed 2 bases from V and 4 bases from J, with 8 bases in between. This CDR3 has 13 residues. The germline V gene has CDR1 SGHVT and CDR2 SQSDAQ. CDR3 bases: TGTGCCAGCAGCTTAAGCCCCACCTATGGCTACACCTTC. Amino acid sequence: CASSLSPTYGYTF. The full variable domain, with the rest looked up from reference TRBV7-4 and TRBJ1-2, is GAGVSQSPRYKVAKRGRDVALRCDSISGHVTLYWYRQTLGQGSEVLTYSQSDAQRDKSGRPSGRFSAERPERSVSTLKIQRTEQGDSAVYLCASSLSPTYGYTFGSGTRLTVV.

This clonotype was found a few times. The rearrangement uses TRBV7-2 and TRBJ2-1, with 13 bases matching TRBD2. There are 16 residues in the CDR3. V lost 1 base and J lost 8; bases outside the gene matches: 5. The germline CDR1 and CDR2 sequences are SGHTA and FQGNSA. Here the CDR3 reads CASSLEGTSGVYEQFF. The CDR3 coding sequence is TGTGCCAGCAGCTTAGAGGGGACTAGCGGGGTCTATGAGCAGTTCTTC.

With regard to this clonotype: Since no conserved phenylalanine or tryptophan closes the CDR3, a read error is the likely cause. V gene TRBV18 combines with J gene TRBJ2-5, with TRBD2 matching 7 bases. V shed 1 base, J shed 2 bases, and the junction held 7 bases outside the gene matches. The germline V gene has CDR1 KGHSH and CDR2 LQKENI. The CDR3 totals 16 residues. The CDR3 loop reads CASSPLQRGTQETQYL. As DNA, the CDR3 is TGTGCCAGCTCACCACTCCAGCGGGGAACGCAAGAGACCCAGTACCTC.

As concerns this clonotype: A much larger clone sits a single nucleotide away, making a read error possible. This chain connects TRBV7-2 to TRBJ2-3, with 7 bases lining up with TRBD2. The length of the CDR3 is 17 residues. In germline, CDR1 is SGHTA, CDR2 FQGNSA. Written as DNA, the CDR3 is TGTGCCAGCAGCTTAGGACTAGCCCATACTAGCACAGAGACGCAGTATTTT. It is translated as CASSLGLAHTSTETQYF.

Comments on this clonotype: A single base separates this from a much larger clone, so it may be a read error. A read error is likely, as this CDR3 ends without the conserved phenylalanine or tryptophan. The genes are TRBV28 and TRBJ2-7, with 14 bases identical to TRBD2. With 3 bases clipped from V and 5 bases from J, the junction kept 15 bases outside the gene matches. The CDR3 has 19 residues. The germline CDR1 and CDR2 sequences are MDHEN and SYDVKM. This chain's CDR3 is CASSFSGGRGTSGSNEQYL. The CDR3 bases are TGTGCCAGCAGTTTCTCTGGAGGCAGAGGGACTAGCGGGAGTAACGAGCAGTACTTA.

This clonotype has more than one count but fewer than ten. This rearrangement joins TRBV5-4 to TRBJ1-2, with a weak D call TRBD1 (6 bases). The V and J ends lost 4 bases and 6 bases respectively, with 19 bases between them. Germline V gene lookup returns CDR1 SGHNT and CDR2 YYREEE (reference sequence). This CDR3 contains 15 residues. The CDR3: CASSLPRPGAHGYTF. The CDR3 bases are TGTGCCAGCAGCCTCCCCCGCCCAGGGGCACATGGCTACACCTTC.

The rearrangement joins TRBV27 to TRBJ2-7, with 10 bases lining up with TRBD2. Per germline, CDR1 MNHEY and CDR2 SMNVEV (reference sequence). The CDR3 length is 15 residues. V was pared by 5 bases and J by 9 bases, with 13 bases of the junction left unmatched. The CDR3 sequence: CASSPSRTSGDGQYF. As DNA, the CDR3 is TGTGCCAGCAGTCCCAGCCGGACTAGCGGAGACGGGCAGTACTTC.

The chain joins TRBV20-1 to TRBJ2-3, with 12 positions matching TRBD2. This CDR3 comprises 15 residues. The V gene's germline CDR1 is DFQATT and CDR2 SNEGSKA (reference sequence). Losses at the gene ends were 3 bases for V and 5 bases for J; bases not matched to a gene: 6. CDR3 region: CSASGTSGSLDTQYF. The CDR3 nucleotides are TGCAGTGCTAGCGGGACTAGCGGGTCCCTAGATACGCAGTATTTT.

The chain combines TRBV5-4 with TRBJ1-3; 8 bases line up with TRBD1. Germline values: CDR1 SGHNT, CDR2 YYREEE (reference sequence). This CDR3 has 14 amino acids. With V trimmed by 4 bases and J by 2 bases, 2 bases remained unmatched. CDR3 loop: CASSPGGPGNTIYF. The CDR3 bases are TGTGCCAGCAGCCCAGGGGGCCCTGGAAACACCATATATTTT.

This chain uses TRBV12-3 or TRBV12-4 with TRBJ1-5; perhaps TRBD1 as D (5 bases). This CDR3 is built from 11 residues. The V end was cut by 3 bases, the J end by 11 bases, with 8 bases between. CDR3 loop: CASSLEGSQHF. In DNA form, the CDR3 reads TGTGCCAGCAGTTTGGAGGGGTCCCAGCATTTT.

Only a few counts were recorded for this clonotype. V and J are TRBV6-5 and TRBJ2-3; D might be TRBD1 (5 bases). From germline, CDR1 is MNHEY and CDR2 SVGAGI. CDR3 length: 16 amino acids. V gave up 6 bases and J gave up 2 bases, with 18 bases separating them. The CDR3 sequence: CASRRRPRGFTDTQYF. The DNA for the CDR3 is TGTGCCAGCAGAAGACGGCCAAGGGGTTTCACAGATACGCAGTATTTT.

The J gene is TRBJ1-2, the V gene TRBV5-1; 7 nucleotides align to TRBD1. This CDR3 spans 18 amino acids. Germline CDR1 reads SGHRS; CDR2 reads YFSETQ. V lost 4 bases and J lost 8; bases outside the gene matches: 23. CDR3 protein: CASSTDRAGGLGGSGYTF. In DNA, the CDR3 is TGCGCCAGCAGCACCGACAGGGCTGGTGGGTTAGGAGGGTCGGGCTACACCTTC.

V gene TRBV3-1 combines with J gene TRBJ2-1, with D perhaps given as TRBD1 or TRBD2 (6 bases each). The CDR3 consists of 11 residues. CDR1 and CDR2 from the germline V gene are LGHDT and YNNKEL (reference sequence). V dropped 8 bases and J dropped 8 bases, with 10 bases sitting between them. The CDR3 loop is CASRRGDEQFF. CDR3 coding DNA: TGTGCCAGCCGAAGGGGGGATGAGCAGTTCTTC.

On this clonotype itself: Without the conserved terminal phenylalanine or tryptophan, this CDR3 likely stems from a read error. The chain is built from TRBV7-2 and TRBJ2-7; D perhaps matches TRBD1 (5 bases). The CDR3 runs 15 residues. CDR1 SGHTA and CDR2 FQGNSA come from the germline V gene. CDR3 amino acids: CASSLVQGSSYEQYC. In DNA form, the CDR3 reads TGTGCCAGTAGCTTAGTCCAGGGCAGCTCCTACGAGCAGTACTGC.

The chain carries TRBV6-6 and TRBJ2-1; D gene uncertain. The CDR3 loop spans 17 amino acids. V lost 4 bases, J lost 0 bases, and 16 bases lay in between. Germline CDR1 MNHNY, CDR2 SVGAGI (reference sequence). CDR3 bases: TGTGCCAGCAGTTTCCCCCTTTCCAGACGCTCCTACAATGAGCAGTTCTTC. Translation gives CASSFPLSRRSYNEQFF.

This clonotype was counted at least ten times. V is TRBV28 and J is TRBJ1-1, with D unresolved. With 6 bases removed from V and 6 bases from J, the gap between germline ends came to 17 bases. The CDR3 is 14 residues long. CDR1 and CDR2 from the germline V gene are MDHEN and SYDVKM. The CDR3 reads CASSRVGLHAEAFF. The DNA for the CDR3 is TGTGCCAGCAGCCGCGTCGGCCTCCACGCTGAAGCTTTCTTT.

The rearrangement joins TRBV12-3 or TRBV12-4 to TRBJ1-5; the D is unclear. The CDR3 runs 15 residues. V lost 6 bases and J lost 0, with 12 bases in between. The CDR3 DNA reads TGTGCCAGCAGGTTAACTCGCTATAGCAATCAGCCCCAGCATTTT. Its protein product is CASRLTRYSNQPQHF.

This clonotype was observed a handful of times. This rearrangement joins TRBV11-2 to TRBJ2-7; 8 nucleotides line up with TRBD1. Germline assignment: CDR1 SGHAT and CDR2 FQNNGV. This CDR3 spans 14 amino acids. V gave up 1 base and J gave up 5 bases; unmatched junction bases: 4. This chain's CDR3 is CASSLGRTGHEQYF. DNA of the CDR3: TGTGCCAGCAGCTTAGGGAGGACAGGGCACGAGCAGTACTTC.

This clonotype has a handful of counts. This chain links TRBV29-1 with TRBJ2-2; no definite D call. Per germline, CDR1 SQVTM and CDR2 ANQGSEA. The CDR3 runs 13 residues. V gave up 4 bases and J gave up 5 bases, with 11 bases separating them. CDR3 protein: CSVVVQYTGELFF. CDR3 sequence (DNA): TGCAGCGTTGTGGTGCAGTATACCGGGGAGCTGTTTTTT.

This clonotype appeared a few times. This chain links TRBV6-6 with TRBJ1-6; a weak D match, TRBD1 (6 bases). V was pared by 6 bases and J by 8 bases, with 14 bases between. Germline CDR1 MNHNY, CDR2 SVGAGI (reference sequence). The CDR3 spans 14 residues. CDR3 protein: CASRPGQIHSPLHF. Here the CDR3 DNA reads TGTGCCAGCAGGCCCGGACAGATACATTCACCCCTCCACTTT.

V gene TRBV29-1 combines with J gene TRBJ1-1; TRBD1 agrees at 7 bases. Germline V gene sequence: CDR1 SQVTM, CDR2 ANQGSEA. V dropped 5 bases and J dropped 1; count of bases not matched to a gene: 1. The CDR3 loop spans 12 amino acids. The CDR3 sequence is CSVWTGNTEAFF. The CDR3 bases are TGCAGCGTTTGGACAGGGAACACTGAAGCTTTCTTT. Complete variable domain (other parts from reference TRBV29-1 and TRBJ1-1): SAVISQKPSRDICQRGTSLTIQCQVDSQVTMMFWYRQQPGQSLTLIATANQGSEATYESGFVIDKFPISRPNLTFSTLTVSNMSPEDSSIYLCSVWTGNTEAFFGQGTRLTVV.

This chain joins TRBV6-5 and TRBJ1-1, with 8 nucleotides matching TRBD1. V trimming: 6 bases; J trimming: 9 bases; junction bases outside the gene matches: 15. The CDR3 is 15 residues long. CDR1 and CDR2 (germline): MNHEY, SVGAGI. The CDR3 nucleotides read TGTGCCAGCAGCCCGAGGTCCGGACAGGGTTCAAAAGCTTTCTTT. It specifies CASSPRSGQGSKAFF.

The table lists this clonotype with a few counts. The genes are TRBV29-1 and TRBJ1-1; 10 bases map to TRBD1. The CDR3 totals 14 residues. The J segment lost 1 base and the V segment lost 7 bases, leaving 6 bases of the junction unmatched. Germline V CDR1 and CDR2: SQVTM, ANQGSEA. CDR3 sequence: CSAGGDRGNTEAFF. The CDR3 bases are TGCAGCGCCGGGGGGGACAGGGGGAACACTGAAGCTTTCTTT. Full variable domain (remainder filled in from reference TRBV29-1 and TRBJ1-1): SAVISQKPSRDICQRGTSLTIQCQVDSQVTMMFWYRQQPGQSLTLIATANQGSEATYESGFVIDKFPISRPNLTFSTLTVSNMSPEDSSIYLCSAGGDRGNTEAFFGQGTRLTVV.

The CDR3 nucleotides read TGTGCCAGTAGTTCAGGGGCGAGGAGCAATCAGCCCCAGCATTTT. It codes for CASSSGARSNQPQHF. The V gene is TRBV19, the J gene TRBJ1-5; tentatively, D is TRBD1 (6 bases). V lost 5 bases, J lost 1 base, and 12 bases lay in between. The germline V gene encodes CDR1 LNHDA and CDR2 SQIVND (reference sequence). CDR3 size: 15 residues.

This clonotype was seen ten or more times. CDR3 amino acids: CASSLAGGGQGTHEQYF. CDR3 DNA sequence: TGTGCCAGCAGCTTAGCCGGAGGGGGACAGGGGACCCACGAGCAGTACTTC. The chain couples TRBV7-6 to TRBJ2-7; 10 bases agree with TRBD1. CDR1 and CDR2 (germline): SGHVS, FNYEAQ. V lost 0 bases to trimming and J lost 5 bases; unmatched junction nucleotides: 10. There are 17 residues in the CDR3.

The V call is TRBV7-9, the J call TRBJ1-5; D may be TRBD1 (6 bases). CDR3 size: 16 residues. Germline V CDR1 and CDR2: SEHNR, FQNEAQ (reference sequence). V shed 5 bases and J shed 1 base, with 15 bases lying between them. The CDR3: CASSPNTGRSNQPQHF. Here the CDR3 DNA reads TGTGCCAGCAGCCCAAATACAGGGAGGAGCAATCAGCCCCAGCATTTT.

Regarding this clonotype: Being one base from a much bigger clone, this may be a read error. The chain combines TRBV7-6 with TRBJ2-5; perhaps TRBD1 as D (6 bases). This CDR3 region has 14 residues. Germline V gene sequence: CDR1 SGHVS, CDR2 FNYEAQ. CDR3 loop: CSSSQDRDQETQYF. Here the CDR3 DNA reads TGTTCCAGCAGCCAGGACAGAGATCAAGAGACCCAGTACTTC.

The rearrangement links TRBV19 to TRBJ2-2, with TRBD1 as a possible D gene (5 bases). The V gene lost 2 bases and the J gene lost 7 bases, with 14 bases spanning the gap. CDR1 is LNHDA and CDR2 is SQIVND in the germline V gene (reference sequence). This CDR3 contains 15 residues. In nucleotides, the CDR3 is TGTGCCAGTAGTATACGTAGGGGAATAATCGGGGAGCTGTTTTTT. Residues: CASSIRRGIIGELFF.